The 9 T cell receptor beta chains reported below all come from one sample, sequenced in a study of T cell repertoires in cytomegalovirus infection. One entry per CDR3 protein, called by TCRdb with MiXCR from the reads. The sample yields approximately 490,000 distinct CDR3 sequences, approximately 10% seen once. The source material was PBMCs. All receptors come from a human donor in good health (CMV status not recorded). Some clones in this sample may be carry-over from other donors' samples.

The sample holds many counts of this clonotype. The V gene is TRBV19, the J gene TRBJ1-2, with 7 bases identical to TRBD1. The junction had 14 bases not matched to a gene; V was cut back by 4 bases and J by 6 bases. Germline V gives CDR1 LNHDA, CDR2 SQIVND (reference sequence). This CDR3 spans 16 amino acids. CDR3 DNA: TGTGCCAGTAGTACCCCAGGACAGGCTTTTATGGATGGCTACACCTTC. Encoded protein: CASSTPGQAFMDGYTF.

This clonotype was observed once. With a much larger clone just one base away, this may be a read error. In this CDR3 the conserved last residue, phenylalanine or tryptophan, is missing, so a read error is likely. The J gene is TRBJ1-2, the V gene TRBV7-9; D possibly corresponds to TRBD1 (5 bases). V was cut by 7 bases and J by 1 base, with 13 bases left in between. The CDR3 is 14 amino acids. Germline V gene data show CDR1 as SEHNR and CDR2 as FQNEAQ (reference sequence). CDR3 coding DNA: TGTGCCAGCACTCGAACGGGGGGTAACTATGGCTACACCTCC. Translated: CASTRTGGNYGYTS.

This clonotype was seen many times. The rearrangement links TRBV5-5 to TRBJ2-1; TRBD2 is a possible D gene (6 bases). V shed 2 bases and J shed 0 bases, with 21 bases lying between them. This CDR3 is 19 amino acids long. Per the germline V gene, CDR1 is SGHKS and CDR2 is YYEKEE (reference sequence). The CDR3, as DNA: TGTGCCAGCAGCTTAGGGAGACTAGAAATTATCCGCTCCTACAATGAGCAGTTCTTC. Its translation: CASSLGRLEIIRSYNEQFF.

This clonotype was counted between two and nine times. The chain carries TRBV28 and TRBJ1-2, with D uncertain. CDR3 length: 11 amino acids. CDR1 MDHEN and CDR2 SYDVKM come from the germline V gene. The CDR3 nucleotides are TGTGGGGCCGAACAGAACTATGGCTACACCTTC. Amino acids: CGAEQNYGYTF.

The CDR3 sequence: CSGQEAYNEQFF. CDR3 bases: TGCAGCGGCCAAGAGGCCTACAATGAGCAGTTCTTC. This chain uses TRBV29-1 with TRBJ2-1; D gene unclear. Germline CDR1 and CDR2: SQVTM and ANQGSEA. This CDR3 contains 12 residues. Trimming removed 7 bases at V and 2 bases at J, with 9 bases between.

This chain connects TRBV9 to TRBJ1-5; unclear D gene. The CDR3 consists of 14 residues. Germline V CDR1 and CDR2: SGDLS, YYNGEE. V was clipped by 2 bases and J by 1 base, with 7 bases between them. CDR3 amino acids: CASSVEPSNQPQHF. The CDR3 coding sequence is TGTGCCAGCAGCGTGGAACCCAGCAATCAGCCCCAGCATTTT.

In its sample, this clonotype was seen many times. This chain links TRBV7-8 with TRBJ2-7, with 7 bases aligning to TRBD2. The germline V gene has CDR1 SGHVS and CDR2 FQNEAQ. The CDR3 spans 14 residues. The junction had 7 bases not matched to a gene; V was cut back by 5 bases and J by 3 bases. DNA for the CDR3: TGTGCCAGCAGCGTCCCCGGGACTATCTACGAGCAGTACTTC. It codes for CASSVPGTIYEQYF. Full variable domain (outside the CDR3, taken from reference TRBV7-8 and TRBJ2-7): GAGVSQSPRYKVAKRGQDVALRCDPISGHVSLFWYQQALGQGPEFLTYFQNEAQLDKSGLPSDRFFAERPEGSVSTLKIQRTQQEDSAVYLCASSVPGTIYEQYFGPGTRLTVT.

Many counts were recorded for this clonotype. The chain recombines TRBV7-9 with TRBJ2-1; 8 bases match TRBD1. Germline lookup yields CDR1 SEHNR and CDR2 FQNEAQ (reference sequence). The CDR3 loop spans 16 amino acids. J lost 3 bases, V lost 5 bases, and 9 bases had no gene match. The CDR3 reads CASSLTGGKSYNEQFF. The CDR3 DNA reads TGTGCCAGCAGCCTAACAGGGGGAAAAAGCTACAATGAGCAGTTCTTC. Complete variable domain (other parts from reference TRBV7-9 and TRBJ2-1): DTGVSQNPRHKITKRGQNVTFRCDPISEHNRLYWYRQTLGQGPEFLTYFQNEAQLEKSRLLSDRFSAERPKGSFSTLEIQRTEQGDSAMYLCASSLTGGKSYNEQFFGPGTRLTVL.

This clonotype appeared a few times. This rearrangement joins TRBV28 to TRBJ2-7, with 7 bases that match TRBD1. The CDR3 totals 15 residues. Germline V gene sequence: CDR1 MDHEN, CDR2 SYDVKM. V shed 6 bases, J shed 2 bases, and the junction held 10 bases outside the gene matches. CDR3 nucleotides: TGTGCCAGCAGCCACCTGACCGGGACAGCCTACGAGCAGTACTTC. Translating it yields CASSHLTGTAYEQYF.